The rows below give T cell receptor beta chains drawn from one sample of a study of regulatory T cells in long-lasting Graves disease. TCRdb passed the multiplex PCR reads through MiXCR, listing each CDR3 protein once. The sample shows 300,000 to 350,000 distinct CDR3 sequences, around 20% of them seen only once. The specimen comprised peripheral blood mononuclear cells (PBMCs), sampled when the disease was refractory, from a patient treated with antithyroid drugs. These receptor sequences come from a female donor with Graves disease. Each CDR3 is given with its conserved first and last residue. The order of the fields is J gene, clone size, V gene, D gene, CDR3 protein, CDR3 DNA. A D gene is named only where the DNA matches it firmly. Clone size is shown for a subset of rows, as once, few, many or a class of expanded clone.

>TRBJ2-2|-|TRBV18|-
CASSPRPGGAGELFF
TGTGCCAGCTCACCACGGCCTGGAGGAGCTGGGGAGCTGTTTTTT
>TRBJ1-2|many|TRBV3-1|-
CASSYRRIRGYTF
TGTGCCAGCAGCTACCGACGAATACGTGGCTACACCTTC
>TRBJ1-4|-|TRBV30|-
CAWSGTVNEKLLF
TGTGCCTGGAGTGGGACAGTTAATGAAAAACTGCTTTTT
>TRBJ2-2|few|TRBV7-9|-
CASSFPSRGATGELFF
TGTGCCAGCAGCTTCCCTTCGCGAGGGGCCACCGGGGAGCTGTTTTTT
>TRBJ1-1|-|TRBV6-2/TRBV6-3|TRBD1
CASSYSDRGFYEAFF
TGTGCCAGCAGTTACTCGGACAGGGGGTTTTACGAGGCTTTCTTT
>TRBJ1-5|many|TRBV2|TRBD1
CASTPDRVDQPQHF
TGTGCCAGCACTCCGGACAGGGTCGATCAGCCCCAGCATTTT
>TRBJ1-4|few|TRBV5-1|-
CASSLEKVATNEKLFF
TGCGCCAGCAGCTTGGAGAAAGTTGCAACTAATGAAAAACTGTTTTTT
>TRBJ1-4|few|TRBV5-1|-
CASSLTVQGEKLFF
TGCGCCAGCAGCTTGACGGTGCAGGGTGAAAAACTGTTTTTT
>TRBJ1-2|few|TRBV6-1|-
CATTIQGPLNYGYTF
TGTGCCACAACGATCCAGGGGCCTTTGAACTATGGCTACACCTTC
>TRBJ1-2|many|TRBV29-1|-
CSVEPFGEVVGYTF
TGCAGCGTTGAGCCCTTTGGGGAAGTGGTTGGCTACACCTTC
>TRBJ1-2|few|TRBV3-1|-
CASSQMTEIGYGYTF
TGTGCCAGCAGCCAAATGACGGAAATCGGCTATGGCTACACCTTC
>TRBJ2-7|many|TRBV28|-
CASRSRQYYEQYF
TGTGCCAGCAGATCCCGACAGTACTACGAGCAGTACTTC
>TRBJ1-6|many|TRBV20-1|-
CSARDPGTKWRSPLHF
TGCAGTGCTAGAGATCCCGGGACAAAATGGCGTTCACCCCTCCACTTT
>TRBJ2-5|-|TRBV5-5|TRBD2
CASSPGGSGGGGTQYF
TGTGCCAGCAGCCCCGGTGGTAGCGGGGGGGGGGGGACCCAGTACTTC
>TRBJ2-3|-|TRBV3-1|TRBD2
CASSQRSGGGTDTQYF
TGTGCCAGCAGCCAACGAAGCGGGGGGGGCACAGATACGCAGTATTTT
>TRBJ2-7|many|TRBV28|TRBD2
CASSRLPGLAGPEQYF
TGTGCCAGCAGTAGACTCCCGGGACTAGCGGGACCCGAGCAGTACTTC
>TRBJ2-5|many|TRBV2|TRBD2
CASTRLAGAVQETQYF
TGTGCCAGCACTAGACTAGCGGGCGCGGTACAAGAAACCCAGTACTTC
>TRBJ1-2|-|TRBV7-3|TRBD1
CASAVTGGEGYTF
TGTGCCAGCGCAGTTACAGGGGGCGAAGGCTACACCTTC
>TRBJ2-2|few|TRBV24-1|TRBD1
CATSDGKKDRGRRQRLFF
TGTGCCACCAGTGACGGAAAGAAGGACAGGGGGCGAAGACAGCGGCTGTTTTTT
>TRBJ2-5|-|TRBV5-1|-
CASSLAQALQETQYF
TGCGCCAGCAGCTTGGCCCAGGCCCTACAAGAGACCCAGTACTTC
>TRBJ1-1|few|TRBV19|TRBD1
CASLLGTGLNTEAFF
TGTGCCAGCCTCTTAGGGACAGGGCTGAACACTGAAGCTTTCTTT
>TRBJ1-1|many|TRBV5-1|-
CASSLGELRGTEAFF
TGCGCCAGCAGCCTTGGGGAGCTTAGGGGCACTGAAGCTTTCTTT
>TRBJ1-4|many|TRBV11-2|-
CASSPIVETNEKLFF
TGTGCCAGCAGCCCCATCGTGGAAACTAATGAAAAACTGTTTTTT
>TRBJ2-7|many|TRBV12-3/TRBV12-4|-
CASSLGSIAYEQYF
TGTGCCAGCAGTTTAGGGTCCATAGCCTACGAGCAGTACTTC
>TRBJ2-7|-|TRBV3-1|-
CASSPGRGRGEQYF
TGTGCCAGCAGCCCCGGCCGGGGCCGCGGCGAGCAGTACTTC
>TRBJ2-6|many|TRBV15|-
CATSSKTGSSGANVLTF
TGTGCCACCAGCTCCAAAACAGGGAGCTCTGGGGCCAACGTCCTGACTTTC
>TRBJ2-5|few|TRBV20-1|-
CSARGVEGKTQYF
TGCAGTGCTAGAGGGGTCGAGGGGAAGACCCAGTACTTC
>TRBJ2-7|many|TRBV29-1|TRBD2
CSVRTSGTPYEQYF
TGCAGCGTTCGGACTAGCGGGACCCCCTACGAGCAGTACTTC
>TRBJ2-7|many|TRBV19|TRBD1
CASSPGGDSSFSSYEQYF
TGTGCCAGTAGTCCGGGTGGGGACAGCTCCTTTAGCTCCTACGAGCAGTACTTC
>TRBJ1-2|many|TRBV28|-
CASGSGTGMVYGYTF
TGTGCCAGCGGGTCAGGAACAGGGATGGTCTATGGCTACACCTTC
>TRBJ1-1|few|TRBV20-1|-
CSAPADGSPEAFF
TGCAGTGCCCCGGCCGATGGGTCTCCTGAAGCTTTCTTT
>TRBJ1-6|many|TRBV12-3/TRBV12-4|-
CASTTQGNDSPLHF
TGTGCCAGCACCACCCAGGGAAATGATTCACCCCTCCACTTT
>TRBJ1-1|many|TRBV7-9|-
CASSPTPGLAFF
TGTGCCAGCAGCCCTACCCCCGGACTCGCTTTCTTT
>TRBJ2-7|few|TRBV9|TRBD2
CASGGGANEQYF
TGTGCCAGCGGGGGGGGAGCCAACGAGCAGTACTTC
>TRBJ1-5|many|TRBV7-2|-
CASSLGGGRNQPQHF
TGTGCCAGCAGTCTCGGGGGGGGGAGGAATCAGCCCCAGCATTTT
>TRBJ1-1|many|TRBV18|TRBD1
CASSPSGQGTEAFF
TGTGCCAGCTCACCATCCGGACAGGGTACCGAAGCTTTCTTT
>TRBJ2-3|-|TRBV6-4|-
CASSDQWSTDTQYF
TGTGCCAGCAGTGACCAGTGGTCCACAGATACGCAGTATTTT
>TRBJ1-4|many|TRBV18|-
CASSLTDQRLFF
TGTGCCAGCTCACTGACAGATCAACGACTGTTTTTT
>TRBJ1-5|few|TRBV20-1|-
CSARKPVSNQPQHF
TGCAGTGCTAGAAAACCGGTCAGCAATCAGCCCCAGCATTTT
>TRBJ1-2|many|TRBV3-1|-
CASSPEGGGYTF
TGTGCCAGCAGCCCGGAGGGGGGCGGCTACACCTTC